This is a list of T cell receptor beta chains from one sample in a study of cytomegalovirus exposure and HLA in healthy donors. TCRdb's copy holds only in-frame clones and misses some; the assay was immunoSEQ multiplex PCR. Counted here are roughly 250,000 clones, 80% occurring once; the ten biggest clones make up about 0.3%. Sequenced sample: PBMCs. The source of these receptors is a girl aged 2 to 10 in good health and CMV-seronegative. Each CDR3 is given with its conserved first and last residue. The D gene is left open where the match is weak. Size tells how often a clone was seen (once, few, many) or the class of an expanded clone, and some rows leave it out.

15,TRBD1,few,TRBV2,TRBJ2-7,CASSSTGDSSYEQYF,TGTGCCAGCAGTTCTACAGGGGACAGCTCCTACGAGCAGTACTTC
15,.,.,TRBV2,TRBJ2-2,CASSEQTGLTGELFF,TGTGCCAGCAGTGAACAAACCGGACTAACCGGGGAGCTGTTTTTT
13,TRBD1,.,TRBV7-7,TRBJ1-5,CASSLGTDQPQHF,TGTGCCAGCAGCTTGGGGACAGATCAGCCCCAGCATTTT
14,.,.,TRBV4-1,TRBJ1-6,CASSQEESNSPLHF,TGCGCCAGCAGCCAAGAAGAGAGCAATTCACCCCTCCACTTT
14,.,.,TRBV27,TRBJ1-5,CASSLWGGSQPQHF,TGTGCCAGCAGTTTATGGGGGGGTTCGCAGCCCCAGCATTTT
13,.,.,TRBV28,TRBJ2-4,CASSYRAKNIQYF,TGTGCCAGCAGTTACAGAGCCAAAAACATTCAGTACTTC
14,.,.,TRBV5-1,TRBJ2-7,CASSLAGKGYEQYF,TGCGCCAGCAGCTTGGCAGGGAAAGGGTACGAGCAGTACTTC
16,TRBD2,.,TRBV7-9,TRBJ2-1,CASSSGTSGGAGEQFF,TGTGCCAGCAGCTCCGGGACTAGCGGGGGGGCCGGCGAGCAGTTCTTC
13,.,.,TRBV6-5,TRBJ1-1,CASLGRGYTEAFF,TGTGCCAGCCTCGGCCGCGGGTACACTGAAGCTTTCTTT
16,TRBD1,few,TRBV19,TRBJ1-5,CASSPRTGNSNQPQHF,TGTGCCAGTAGTCCGAGGACAGGAAATAGCAATCAGCCCCAGCATTTT
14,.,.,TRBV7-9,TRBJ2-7,CASSLQPVYHEQYF,TGTGCCAGCAGCCTGCAACCCGTCTATCACGAGCAGTACTTC
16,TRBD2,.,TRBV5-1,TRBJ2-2,CASSALLAGVTGELFF,TGCGCCAGCAGCGCCTTACTAGCGGGAGTCACCGGGGAGCTGTTTTTT
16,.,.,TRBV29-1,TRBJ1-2,CSVEQHVGGLGYGYTF,TGCAGCGTTGAGCAACATGTGGGGGGATTGGGCTATGGCTACACCTTC
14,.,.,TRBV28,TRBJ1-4,CASSPDGVSEKLFF,TGTGCCAGCAGTCCCGACGGGGTCTCTGAAAAACTGTTTTTT
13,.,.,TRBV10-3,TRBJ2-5,CAISPVGGMTQYF,TGTGCCATCAGTCCAGTCGGAGGGATGACCCAGTACTTC
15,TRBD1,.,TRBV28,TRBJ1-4,CASSSRQGPNEKLFF,TGTGCCAGCAGTTCTAGACAGGGCCCTAATGAAAAACTGTTTTTT